The 19 T cell receptor beta chains in this list originate from one sample, sequenced in a study of T cell responses to AZD1222 COVID-19 vaccine. The table came from immunoSEQ multiplex PCR; TCRdb's copy has only in-frame clones and leaves some out. The data hold 130,000 to 150,000 clones, with 88% observed a single time. Sequencing was performed on peripheral blood, taken 28 days after the second dose of the MenACWY control vaccine. All receptors come from an adult who received the MenACWY meningococcal vaccine as a control.

This chain uses TRBV7-9 with TRBJ1-3; 10 bases match TRBD1. The V gene end was trimmed by 5 bases and the J gene end by 1 base; junction bases not matched to a gene: 5. The CDR3 spans 16 residues. Germline V gene data show CDR1 as SEHNR and CDR2 as FQNEAQ (reference sequence). CDR3 amino acids: CASSPWTGGSGNTIYF. The CDR3 bases are TGTGCCAGCAGCCCTTGGACAGGGGGGTCTGGAAACACCATATATTTT.

DNA for the CDR3: TGTGCCAGCAGCGTTCCCGGGACAGGAGTAGAGACCCAGTACTTC. Translating it yields CASSVPGTGVETQYF. The V call is TRBV7-9, the J call TRBJ2-5; TRBD1 matches at 8 bases. V was clipped by 5 bases and J by 4 bases; unmatched bases: 9. CDR1 is SEHNR, CDR2 FQNEAQ, per germline (reference sequence). The CDR3 runs to 15 residues.

The chain uses TRBV7-8 and TRBJ1-5; 11 positions match TRBD1. Germline trimming cut 5 bases from V and 6 bases from J; bases unmatched to any gene: 6. CDR3 size: 15 residues. Germline lookup yields CDR1 SGHVS and CDR2 FQNEAQ. The CDR3 is CASSPEGTGGQPQHF. In nucleotides, the CDR3 is TGTGCCAGCAGCCCAGAGGGGACAGGGGGTCAGCCCCAGCATTTT.

The chain carries TRBV4-1 and TRBJ2-2; D possibly corresponds to TRBD2 (6 bases). CDR1 MGHRA and CDR2 YSYEKL come from the germline V gene. Trimming stripped 4 bases from V and 7 bases from J, with 13 bases between. CDR3 length: 14 residues. In nucleotides, the CDR3 is TGCGCCAGCAGCCGAACTAGCTTCAGCGGGGAGCTGTTTTTT. This translates into CASSRTSFSGELFF.

The chain has TRBV14 and TRBJ1-1; 7 bases match TRBD1. The CDR3 totals 16 residues. Germline values: CDR1 SGHDN, CDR2 FVKESK. Trimming cost V 4 bases and J 1 base; bases outside gene matches: 9. CDR3 in amino acids: CASSLRSRTGNTEAFF. The CDR3, as DNA: TGTGCCAGCAGCCTGCGAAGCAGGACAGGGAACACTGAAGCTTTCTTT. The variable domain in full, completed from reference TRBV14 and TRBJ1-1, reads EAGVTQFPSHSVIEKGQTVTLRCDPISGHDNLYWYRRVMGKEIKFLLHFVKESKQDESGMPNNRFLAERTGGTYSTLKVQPAELEDSGVYFCASSLRSRTGNTEAFFGQGTRLTVV.

V usage is TRBV4-1 and J usage is TRBJ1-2; 9 bases are a match to TRBD1. The V gene's germline CDR1 is MGHRA and CDR2 YSYEKL. CDR3 size: 18 residues. After removal of 1 base from V and 4 bases from J, the junction contained 13 bases not matched to a gene. The CDR3 here is CASSQGPMRDRESYGYTF. In DNA form, the CDR3 reads TGCGCCAGCAGCCAAGGCCCCATGCGGGACAGGGAGAGCTATGGCTACACCTTC.

By sample share, this clone is medium-sized. Distinct nucleotide sequences in the sample also encode this CDR3. The chain is built from TRBV7-2 and TRBJ2-1, with 9 bases matching TRBD1. CDR1 and CDR2 (germline): SGHTA, FQGNSA. The CDR3 runs 14 residues. V was clipped by 0 bases and J by 10 bases; unmatched bases: 4. Here the CDR3 reads CASSLAGTGNEQFF. As DNA, the CDR3 is TGTGCCAGCAGCTTAGCTGGGACAGGGAACGAGCAGTTCTTC.

The chain has TRBV9 and TRBJ2-2, with unresolved D. The germline V gene encodes CDR1 SGDLS and CDR2 YYNGEE. V was cut by 7 bases and J by 3 bases, with 10 bases left in between. The CDR3 sequence is 13 residues long. In DNA form, the CDR3 reads TGTGCCAGCGTTGACGCGGACACCGGGGAGCTGTTTTTT. It translates to CASVDADTGELFF.

The chain couples TRBV4-3 to TRBJ2-2; 9 positions match TRBD2. CDR3 size: 16 residues. Germline lookup yields CDR1 LGHNA and CDR2 YSLEER. V dropped 1 base and J dropped 2; count of bases not matched to a gene: 2. The CDR3 loop reads CASSQGLADNTGELFF. The CDR3 DNA reads as TGCGCCAGCAGCCAAGGACTAGCGGACAACACCGGGGAGCTGTTTTTT.

J is TRBJ2-7 and V is TRBV5-6; 7 nucleotides agree with TRBD1. V lost 4 bases, J lost 4 bases, and 17 bases stayed unmatched. Germline V gene lookup returns CDR1 SGHDT and CDR2 YYEEEE. The CDR3 sequence is 17 residues long. CDR3 DNA: TGTGCCAGCAGCCTTCGTGCCAACCGGGACAGACGATACGAGCAGTACTTC. Translated: CASSLRANRDRRYEQYF.

The chain is built from TRBV6-5 and TRBJ2-1, with 9 positions matching TRBD2. The CDR3 has 15 amino acids. The V segment lost 6 bases and the J segment 8 bases; nucleotides outside the gene matches: 11. Germline CDR1 and CDR2: MNHEY and SVGAGI. As DNA, the CDR3 is TGTGCCAGCAGCTTAGCGGGCGGGGGGGCCCATGAGCAGTTCTTC. Translated: CASSLAGGGAHEQFF.

V gene TRBV2 combines with J gene TRBJ1-1; no clear D. CDR1 is SNHLY, CDR2 FYNNEI, per germline. The CDR3 loop spans 12 amino acids. The V gene lost 5 bases and the J gene lost 11 bases, with 15 bases spanning the gap. The CDR3, as DNA: TGTGCCAGCAGTCCCGGGCTCACGCAGGCTTTCTTT. Its protein is CASSPGLTQAFF.

This clone was observed a single time. The V call is TRBV2, the J call TRBJ2-7; 8 nucleotides line up with TRBD1. Germline CDR1 SNHLY, CDR2 FYNNEI. V gave up 4 bases and J gave up 2 bases; unmatched junction bases: 4. The CDR3 runs to 14 residues. The CDR3 nucleotides read TGTGCCAGCAGTGTTGACAGGGGTCCCTACGAGCAGTACTTC. It specifies CASSVDRGPYEQYF.

The J gene is TRBJ2-1, the V gene TRBV5-3, with D possibly being TRBD2 (6 bases). TRBV5-3 has ORF status, its function being uncertain. V gave up 0 bases and J gave up 6 bases, with 19 bases separating them. The CDR3 is 17 amino acids. Here the CDR3 DNA reads TGTGCCAGAAGCTTGGGGGTTCGGGGGTCGCTCGGCAATGAGCAGTTCTTC. Protein product: CARSLGVRGSLGNEQFF.

The V and J genes are TRBV7-9 and TRBJ2-1; TRBD2 matches at 10 bases. This CDR3 spans 17 amino acids. Germline loops: CDR1 SEHNR, CDR2 FQNEAQ (reference sequence). The J segment lost 0 bases and the V segment lost 1 base, leaving 3 bases of the junction unmatched. The CDR3 reads CASSLGPSGSSYNEQFF. CDR3 sequence (DNA): TGTGCCAGCAGCTTAGGTCCTAGCGGGAGCTCCTACAATGAGCAGTTCTTC.

This clone turned up a few times. This chain links TRBV6-2 or TRBV6-3 with TRBJ1-1; D ambiguous. This CDR3 contains 14 residues. Between the trimmed V and J ends, which lost 2 bases and 6 bases, there was a span of 13 bases. From germline, CDR1 is MNHEY and CDR2 SVGEGT. DNA for the CDR3: TGTGCCAGCAGTTACGGGGTGGTCGGTGCTGAAGCTTTCTTT. It specifies CASSYGVVGAEAFF.

The gene calls are TRBV5-1 and TRBJ2-2; 7 nucleotides line up with TRBD2. Germline lookup yields CDR1 SGHRS and CDR2 YFSETQ. This CDR3 spans 14 amino acids. V lost 5 bases to trimming and J lost 7 bases; unmatched junction nucleotides: 8. The CDR3 spells CASRSGLSGGELFF. CDR3 nucleotides: TGCGCCAGCAGATCGGGACTATCGGGCGGGGAGCTGTTTTTT.

The chain joins TRBV30 to TRBJ2-3, with D unresolved. Trimming removed 2 bases from V and 2 bases from J, with 14 bases in between. This CDR3 is built from 15 residues. Germline loops: CDR1 GTSNPN, CDR2 SVGIG (reference sequence). The CDR3 DNA follows: TGTGCCTGGAGTAAGGGTTCTAGACCCACAGATACGCAGTATTTT. Translation: CAWSKGSRPTDTQYF. Full variable domain (remainder filled in from reference TRBV30 and TRBJ2-3): SQTIHQWPATLVQPVGSPLSLECTVEGTSNPNLYWYRQAAGRGLQLLFYSVGIGQISSEVPQNLSASRPQDRQFILSSKKLLLSDSGFYLCAWSKGSRPTDTQYFGPGTRLTVL.

The chain uses TRBV29-1 and TRBJ2-7; tentatively, D is TRBD1 (6 bases). There are 14 residues in the CDR3. Per the germline V gene, CDR1 is SQVTM and CDR2 is ANQGSEA. V lost 1 base and J lost 6, with 16 bases in between. DNA for the CDR3: TGCAGCGTTGAAGCCGCAGGGGCGCTGGTCGAGCAGTACTTC. It yields the protein CSVEAAGALVEQYF.